A selection of T cell receptor beta chains follows, all from one sample in a study of human T cells and chemical hapten exposure. TCRdb ran MiXCR on the RACE reads and lists one entry per CDR3 protein. Of fewer than 200,000 distinct CDR3 sequences in the sample, around 30% are singletons; the top ten hold just under 3%. The sequences come from whole blood, collected in connection with sensitization to the hapten diphenylcyclopropenone (DPC). The receptors originated from a woman aged 25-40 years with alopecia areata. Some clones in this sample may be carry-over from other donors' samples. Each CDR3 is given with its conserved first and last residue. D genes are given only for firm matches. Where a row states a size, it is once, few, many or the class of an expanded clone; other rows omit it.

J	V	size	D	CDR3	DNA
TRBJ1-2	TRBV9	.	.	CASSVEPEPLGDYGYTF	TGTGCCAGCAGCGTAGAGCCCGAGCCTCTAGGGGACTATGGCTACACCTTC
TRBJ1-1	TRBV20-1	.	.	CSARPGAQNTEAFF	TGCAGTGCTAGACCAGGGGCTCAGAACACTGAAGCTTTCTTT
TRBJ2-2	TRBV6-2/TRBV6-3	few	TRBD2	CASSPGTSGGAHTGELFF	TGTGCCAGCAGCCCTGGGACTAGCGGGGGAGCACACACCGGGGAGCTGTTTTTT
TRBJ2-1	TRBV23-1	.	.	CASSQYGSSYNEQFF	TGCGCCAGCAGTCAATACGGGAGCTCCTACAATGAGCAGTTCTTC
TRBJ1-4	TRBV7-2	.	.	CASSRGSNEKLFF	TGTGCCAGCAGCAGGGGTTCTAATGAAAAACTGTTTTTT
TRBJ2-7	TRBV4-2	.	.	CASSQAGTVEQYF	TGTGCCAGCAGCCAAGCAGGCACAGTCGAGCAGTACTTC
TRBJ1-2	TRBV6-5	few	.	CASSRTENYGYTF	TGTGCCAGCAGCCGGACAGAGAACTATGGCTACACCTTC
TRBJ1-3	TRBV25-1	.	.	CASSDGGVFGNTIYF	TGTGCCAGCAGTGATGGGGGGGTCTTTGGAAACACCATATATTTT
TRBJ1-1	TRBV28	.	.	CASSFNRESEAFF	TGTGCCAGCAGTTTTAACAGGGAGAGTGAAGCTTTCTTT
TRBJ1-3	TRBV28	.	TRBD1	CASSLADRGGGNTIYF	TGTGCCAGCAGTTTAGCGGACAGGGGAGGTGGAAACACCATATATTTT
TRBJ2-2	TRBV6-2/TRBV6-3	few	.	CASSQPYRNTGELFF	TGTGCCAGCAGCCAGCCCTACAGGAACACCGGGGAGCTGTTTTTT
TRBJ2-1	TRBV7-7	.	TRBD2	CASSKLAGGPHGQFF	TGTGCCAGCAGCAAACTAGCGGGGGGGCCCCACGGGCAGTTCTTC
TRBJ2-7	TRBV11-3	.	TRBD1	CASSQRTGKGEQYF	TGTGCCAGCAGCCAAAGGACAGGGAAAGGCGAGCAGTACTTC
TRBJ1-4	TRBV28	.	.	CASSPEPQGINEKLFF	TGTGCCAGCAGCCCGGAACCACAGGGTATTAATGAAAAACTGTTTTTT
TRBJ2-1	TRBV28	.	TRBD1	CASIDRGNNEQFF	TGTGCCAGCATCGACAGGGGGAACAATGAGCAGTTCTTC
TRBJ2-7	TRBV28	few	TRBD1	CASSPPSTGTVSSF	TGTGCCAGCAGCCCACCTTCGACCGGGACAGTTTCTTCCTTC
TRBJ1-3	TRBV28	many	TRBD1	CASSRGVGNTIYF	TGTGCCAGCAGCAGGGGGGTTGGAAACACCATATATTTT
TRBJ2-2	TRBV12-3/TRBV12-4	few	.	CASTPLQGANTGELFF	TGTGCCAGCACCCCCTTACAGGGAGCGAACACCGGGGAGCTGTTTTTT
TRBJ2-3	TRBV7-2	.	.	CASSSSSAVVDTQYF	TGTGCCAGCAGCTCTAGTTCTGCGGTGGTAGATACGCAGTATTTT
TRBJ2-3	TRBV6-4	.	.	CASSEGPWHTQYF	TGTGCCAGCAGTGAGGGACCCTGGCATACGCAGTATTTT
TRBJ2-1	TRBV11-1	.	.	CASSLLLVDEQFF	TGTGCCAGCAGCTTACTATTGGTAGATGAGCAGTTCTTC